The 13 T cell receptor beta chains reported below all come from one sample, sequenced in a study of cytomegalovirus exposure and HLA in healthy donors. Libraries were prepared by immunoSEQ multiplex PCR; TCRdb keeps only in-frame clonotypes and omits some of them. This sample has over 250,000 clones, with about 90% found just once. Sequencing was done on a sample of PBMCs. These receptors originate from a woman in her 30s in good health and CMV-seropositive.

The CDR3 sequence is CASLGGVSTDTQYF. The DNA for the CDR3 is TGTGCCAGCCTGGGGGGAGTCAGCACAGATACGCAGTATTTT. The chain recombines TRBV2 with TRBJ2-3, with a possible D match to TRBD2 (6 bases). Germline V gene lookup returns CDR1 SNHLY and CDR2 FYNNEI. Deletions cut 8 bases from V and 0 bases from J, with 12 bases between. CDR3 size: 14 residues.

The CDR3 is CAWTLAGGPRTGELFF. The CDR3 coding sequence is TGTGCCTGGACCTTAGCGGGGGGGCCTAGAACCGGGGAGCTGTTTTTT. The V and J genes are TRBV30 and TRBJ2-2; 11 nucleotides line up with TRBD2. Germline V gene sequence: CDR1 GTSNPN, CDR2 SVGIG (reference sequence). V dropped 4 bases and J dropped 5; count of bases not matched to a gene: 9. The CDR3 has 16 amino acids.

The chain combines TRBV18 with TRBJ2-6, with D tentatively TRBD1 or TRBD2 (5 bases each). V gave up 4 bases and J gave up 0 bases, with 16 bases separating them. Per the germline V gene, CDR1 is KGHSH and CDR2 is LQKENI. This CDR3 has 18 amino acids. CDR3: CASSLLGVANSGANVLTF. CDR3 nucleotide sequence: TGTGCCAGCTCACTACTGGGGGTGGCCAACTCTGGGGCCAACGTCCTGACTTTC.

This clone was seen once. The V and J genes are TRBV28 and TRBJ2-7, with TRBD1 matching 7 bases. The CDR3 contains 14 residues. Per the germline V gene, CDR1 is MDHEN and CDR2 is SYDVKM. The chain's CDR3 is CAHASGTASYEQYF. The CDR3 DNA reads as TGTGCTCACGCGTCCGGGACAGCCTCCTACGAGCAGTACTTC.

This clone was seen only once. This chain uses TRBV2 with TRBJ2-3, with D perhaps matching TRBD2 (5 bases). This CDR3 has 15 amino acids. Trimming shortened V by 1 base and J by 6 bases, and 14 bases separated the two germline ends. Germline CDR1 SNHLY, CDR2 FYNNEI. CDR3 bases: TGTGCCAGCAGTGAAGGCGGCGGGCCGGGGGATACGCAGTATTTT. Translating gives CASSEGGGPGDTQYF.

This chain joins TRBV28 and TRBJ1-5; the D is unclear. Germline V gene lookup returns CDR1 MDHEN and CDR2 SYDVKM. V was pared by 5 bases and J by 6 bases, with 20 bases between. The CDR3 covers 16 residues. The CDR3 bases are TGTGCCAGCAGTACGCGGGCCCTGGGGAGTGGTCAGCCCCAGCATTTT. Residues: CASSTRALGSGQPQHF.

This chain connects TRBV7-9 to TRBJ1-5; D is unresolved. V gave up 1 base and J gave up 7 bases, with 11 bases separating them. The germline CDR1 and CDR2 sequences are SEHNR and FQNEAQ (reference sequence). The CDR3 runs 14 residues. The CDR3 DNA reads as TGTGCCAGCAGCTTAGTTGGGGAAGAGCAGCCCCAGCATTTT. Protein: CASSLVGEEQPQHF.

The CDR3 loop is CASSDLTSGGNEQFF. The CDR3 region has the DNA TGTGCCAGCAGTGACTTAACTAGCGGGGGGAATGAGCAGTTCTTC. V and J are TRBV6-4 and TRBJ2-1, with 12 bases that match TRBD2. The length of the CDR3 is 15 residues. The ends lost 1 base at V and 7 bases at J; junction bases unmatched: 2. Germline CDR1 and CDR2: MRHNA and SNTAGT.

The chain links TRBV30 to TRBJ2-7; the D is unclear. The CDR3 has 13 residues. V was trimmed by 0 bases and J by 4 bases, leaving 10 bases between them. In germline, CDR1 is GTSNPN, CDR2 SVGIG (reference sequence). CDR3 in amino acids: CAWSVVFPYEQYF. The CDR3 nucleotides are TGTGCCTGGAGTGTGGTTTTCCCTTACGAGCAGTACTTC.

V and J are TRBV2 and TRBJ2-7; 8 bases agree with TRBD2. Germline V gene lookup returns CDR1 SNHLY and CDR2 FYNNEI. The V gene end was trimmed by 6 bases and the J gene end by 3 bases; junction bases not matched to a gene: 7. CDR3 length: 14 amino acids. CDR3 DNA sequence: TGTGCCAGCAGGAGCGGGAGTTTCTACTACGAGCAGTACTTC. Amino acid sequence: CASRSGSFYYEQYF.

J is TRBJ2-1 and V is TRBV5-1; possible D gene TRBD1, 6 bases. The V end lost 4 bases, the J end lost 3 bases, and 11 bases lay between the germline ends. Germline CDR1 is SGHRS and CDR2 is YFSETQ. CDR3 length: 14 amino acids. The CDR3 is CASSVTGGYNEQFF. CDR3 in DNA: TGCGCCAGCAGCGTGACAGGAGGCTACAATGAGCAGTTCTTC.

This rearrangement joins TRBV5-6 to TRBJ1-2; D is uncertain. Trimming cost V 0 bases and J 0 bases, with 9 bases left between them. CDR1 SGHDT and CDR2 YYEEEE come from the germline V gene. This CDR3 contains 15 residues. CDR3 coding DNA: TGTGCCAGCAGCTTGGGGTGGGAAGCTAACTATGGCTACACCTTC. Protein: CASSLGWEANYGYTF.

The chain has TRBV6-1 and TRBJ1-1, with TRBD1 matching over 8 bases. This CDR3 is built from 18 residues. CDR1 and CDR2 from the germline V gene are MNHNS and SASEGT. Trimming cost V 4 bases and J 5 bases; bases outside gene matches: 18. The CDR3 DNA is TGTGCCAGCAGTGCAAGGGACTCGTCAGGGGGCGCGAGGACTGAAGCTTTCTTT. Translation gives CASSARDSSGGARTEAFF.